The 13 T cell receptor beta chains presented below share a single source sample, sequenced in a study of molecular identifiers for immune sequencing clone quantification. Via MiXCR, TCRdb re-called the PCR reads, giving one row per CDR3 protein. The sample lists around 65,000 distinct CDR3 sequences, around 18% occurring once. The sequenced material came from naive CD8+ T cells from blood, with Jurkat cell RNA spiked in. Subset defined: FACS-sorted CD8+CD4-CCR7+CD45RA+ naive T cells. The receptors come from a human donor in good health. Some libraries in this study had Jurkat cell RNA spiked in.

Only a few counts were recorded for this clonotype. The CDR3: CASSRLWDYSYEQYF. CDR3 sequence (DNA): TGTGCCAGTAGCCGTCTCTGGGATTACTCCTACGAGCAGTACTTC. J is TRBJ2-7 and V is TRBV19; D remains ambiguous. The CDR3 loop spans 15 amino acids. V dropped 6 bases and J dropped 0 bases, with 15 bases sitting between them. Germline CDR1 is LNHDA and CDR2 is SQIVND (reference sequence).

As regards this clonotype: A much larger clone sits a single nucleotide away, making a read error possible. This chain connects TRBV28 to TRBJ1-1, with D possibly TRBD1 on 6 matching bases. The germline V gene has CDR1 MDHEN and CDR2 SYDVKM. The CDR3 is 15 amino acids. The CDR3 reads CASGLSRGVNTEAFF. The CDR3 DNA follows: TGTGCCAGCGGTTTATCGAGGGGGGTGAACACTGAAGCTTTCTTT.

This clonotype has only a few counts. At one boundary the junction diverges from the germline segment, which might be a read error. The CDR3 bases are TGTGCTAGCAGTCCCGAGCCGACAGCTTTCGTTGAAAAACTGTTTTTT. As protein: CASSPEPTAFVEKLFF. This sequence joins TRBV28 and TRBJ1-4; D may be TRBD1 (5 bases). Per germline, CDR1 MDHEN and CDR2 SYDVKM. The CDR3 length is 16 residues.

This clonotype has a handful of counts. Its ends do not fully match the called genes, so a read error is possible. The CDR3 region is CAGSEGNPTDTQYF. As DNA, the CDR3 is TGTGCCGGCAGCGAGGGCAACCCCACAGATACGCAGTATTTT. This chain connects TRBV9 to TRBJ2-3; D is perhaps TRBD2 (5 bases). The length of the CDR3 is 14 residues. Germline loops: CDR1 SGDLS, CDR2 YYNGEE.

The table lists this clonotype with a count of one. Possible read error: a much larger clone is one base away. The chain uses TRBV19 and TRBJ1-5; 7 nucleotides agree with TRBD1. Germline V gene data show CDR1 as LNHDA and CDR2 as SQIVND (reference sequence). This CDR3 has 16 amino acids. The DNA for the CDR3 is TGTGCCAGTAGTATCCAGGGCAGGGGGGTCAATCAGCCCCGGCATTTT. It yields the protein CASSIQGRGVNQPRHF. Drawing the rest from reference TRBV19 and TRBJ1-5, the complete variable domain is DGGITQSPKYLFRKEGQNVTLSCEQNLNHDAMYWYRQDPGQGLRLIYYSQIVNDFQKGDIAEGYSVSREKKESFPLTVTSAQKNPTAFYLCASSIQGRGVNQPRHFGDGTRLSIL.

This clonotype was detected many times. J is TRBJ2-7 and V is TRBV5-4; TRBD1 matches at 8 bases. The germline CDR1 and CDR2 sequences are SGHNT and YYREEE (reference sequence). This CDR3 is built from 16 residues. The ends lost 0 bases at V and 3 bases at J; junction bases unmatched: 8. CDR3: CASSLDIGQGGYEQYF. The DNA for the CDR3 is TGTGCCAGCAGCTTGGATATCGGACAGGGAGGCTACGAGCAGTACTTC.

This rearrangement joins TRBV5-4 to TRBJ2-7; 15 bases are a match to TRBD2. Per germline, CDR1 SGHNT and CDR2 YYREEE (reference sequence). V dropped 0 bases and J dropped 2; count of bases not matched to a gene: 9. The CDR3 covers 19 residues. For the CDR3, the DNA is TGTGCCAGCAGCTTGGGATATAGGACTAGCGGGAGGGCCGCCTACGAGCAGTACTTC. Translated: CASSLGYRTSGRAAYEQYF.

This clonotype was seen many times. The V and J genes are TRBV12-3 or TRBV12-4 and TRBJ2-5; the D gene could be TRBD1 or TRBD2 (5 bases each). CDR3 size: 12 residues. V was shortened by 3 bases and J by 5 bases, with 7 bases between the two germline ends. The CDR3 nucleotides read TGTGCCAGCAGTTTTGGGACGGAGACCCAGTACTTC. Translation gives CASSFGTETQYF.

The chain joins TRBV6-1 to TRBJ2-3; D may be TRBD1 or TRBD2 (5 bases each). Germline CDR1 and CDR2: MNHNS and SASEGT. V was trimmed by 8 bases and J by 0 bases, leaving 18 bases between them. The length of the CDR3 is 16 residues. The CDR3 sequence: CASSVVRGASTDTQYF. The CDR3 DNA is TGTGCCAGCTCAGTTGTTAGAGGGGCTAGCACAGATACGCAGTATTTT.

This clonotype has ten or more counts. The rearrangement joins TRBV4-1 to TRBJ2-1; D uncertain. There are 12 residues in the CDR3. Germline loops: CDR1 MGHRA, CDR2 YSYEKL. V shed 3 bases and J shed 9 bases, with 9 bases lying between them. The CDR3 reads CASSQVVGEQFF. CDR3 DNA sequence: TGCGCCAGCAGCCAGGTTGTGGGTGAGCAGTTCTTC.

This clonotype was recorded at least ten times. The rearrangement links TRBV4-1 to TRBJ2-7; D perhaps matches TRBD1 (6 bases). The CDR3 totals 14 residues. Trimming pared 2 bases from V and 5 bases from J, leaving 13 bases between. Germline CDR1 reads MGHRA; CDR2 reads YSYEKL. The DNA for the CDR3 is TGCGCCAGCAGCCAACCTACTACAGGGAACGAGCAGTACTTC. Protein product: CASSQPTTGNEQYF.

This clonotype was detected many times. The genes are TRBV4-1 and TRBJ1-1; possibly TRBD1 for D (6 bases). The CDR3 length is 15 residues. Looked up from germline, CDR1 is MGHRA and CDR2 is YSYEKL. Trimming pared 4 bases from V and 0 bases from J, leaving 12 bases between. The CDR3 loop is CASSLGQMMNTEAFF. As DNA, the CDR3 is TGCGCCAGCAGCCTGGGACAAATGATGAACACTGAAGCTTTCTTT.

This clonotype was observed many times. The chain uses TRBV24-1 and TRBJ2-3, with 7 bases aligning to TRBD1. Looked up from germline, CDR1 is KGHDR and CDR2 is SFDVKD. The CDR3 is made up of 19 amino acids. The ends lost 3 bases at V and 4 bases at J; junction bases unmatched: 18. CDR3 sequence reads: CATSDPRDRASFNADTQYF. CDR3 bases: TGTGCCACCAGTGATCCGAGGGACAGAGCGTCCTTTAACGCAGATACGCAGTATTTT.